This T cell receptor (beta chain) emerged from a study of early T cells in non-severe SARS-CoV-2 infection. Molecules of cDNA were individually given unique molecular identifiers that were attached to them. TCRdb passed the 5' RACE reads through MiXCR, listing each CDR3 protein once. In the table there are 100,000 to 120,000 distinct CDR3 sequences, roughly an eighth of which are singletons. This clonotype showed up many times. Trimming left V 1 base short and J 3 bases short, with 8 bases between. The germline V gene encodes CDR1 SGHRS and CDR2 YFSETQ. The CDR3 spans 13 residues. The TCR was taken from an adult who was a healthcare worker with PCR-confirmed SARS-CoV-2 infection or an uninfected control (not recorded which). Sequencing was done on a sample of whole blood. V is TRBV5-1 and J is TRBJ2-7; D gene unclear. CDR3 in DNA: TGCGCCAGCAGCTTGAACTTGGACTACGAGCAGTACTTC. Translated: CASSLNLDYEQYF. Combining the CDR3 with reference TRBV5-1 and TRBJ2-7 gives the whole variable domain KAGVTQTPRYLIKTRGQQVTLSCSPISGHRSVSWYQQTPGQGLQFLFEYFSETQRNKGNFPGRFSGRQFSNSRSEMNVSTLELGDSALYLCASSLNLDYEQYFGPGTRLTVT.